A selection of T cell receptor beta chains follows, all from one sample in a study of beta chain features in type 1 diabetes. The method was immunoSEQ multiplex PCR; TCRdb's version includes in-frame clones alone and lacks a portion of them. The sample records around 400,000 clones, over 12% being singletons. The specimen sequenced was naive CD4+ T cells from blood. The receptors stem from a woman under 30 in good health. Each CDR3 is given with its conserved first and last residue. The order of the fields is D gene, V gene, clone size, CDR3 length, J gene, CDR3 protein, CDR3 DNA. A D gene is named only where the DNA matches it firmly. A clone size is listed for some rows: how often the clone was seen (once, few, many), or a class if it is expanded.

D: NA
V: TRBV29-1
size: NA
length: 14
J: TRBJ2-3
CDR3: CSVAPLVLTDTQYF
DNA: TGCAGCGTTGCGCCATTAGTCTTAACAGATACGCAGTATTTT

D: TRBD2
V: TRBV6-1
size: few
length: 13
J: TRBJ2-3
CDR3: CATVAGAADTQYF
DNA: TGTGCCACCGTAGCGGGAGCCGCAGATACGCAGTATTTT

D: NA
V: TRBV29-1
size: few
length: 14
J: TRBJ2-7
CDR3: CSVRTRGSAYEQYF
DNA: TGCAGCGTCCGGACAAGGGGGTCCGCCTACGAGCAGTACTTC

D: NA
V: TRBV5-1
size: few
length: 14
J: TRBJ2-5
CDR3: CASSMQGTRETQYF
DNA: TGCGCCAGCAGCATGCAGGGTACAAGAGAGACCCAGTACTTC

D: TRBD2
V: TRBV4-1
size: few
length: 13
J: TRBJ2-7
CDR3: CASSSGVSYEQYF
DNA: TGCGCCAGCAGTAGCGGGGTCTCCTACGAGCAGTACTTC

D: TRBD2
V: TRBV7-2
size: few
length: 17
J: TRBJ2-1
CDR3: CASSPYTSARRVNEQFF
DNA: TGTGCCAGCAGCCCGTACACTAGCGCAAGAAGGGTCAATGAGCAGTTCTTC

D: TRBD1
V: TRBV7-9
size: few
length: 15
J: TRBJ2-3
CDR3: CASSLGQGSTDTQYF
DNA: TGTGCCAGCAGCTTAGGACAGGGGAGCACAGATACGCAGTATTTT

D: TRBD1
V: TRBV28
size: NA
length: 15
J: TRBJ1-2
CDR3: CASDSDQGATYGYTF
DNA: TGTGCCAGCGATTCCGATCAGGGGGCTACCTATGGCTACACCTTC

D: TRBD2
V: TRBV7-6
size: NA
length: 16
J: TRBJ2-2
CDR3: CASRQTSGSSAGELFF
DNA: TGTGCCAGCAGACAGACTAGCGGGAGCTCCGCCGGGGAGCTGTTTTTT

D: NA
V: TRBV29-1
size: few
length: 13
J: TRBJ1-1
CDR3: CSVHDLGNTEAFF
DNA: TGCAGCGTGCACGACTTGGGGAACACTGAAGCTTTCTTT

D: TRBD1
V: TRBV5-1
size: NA
length: 15
J: TRBJ1-4
CDR3: CASSVRQGQNEKLFF
DNA: TGCGCCAGCAGCGTAAGACAGGGCCAGAATGAAAAACTGTTTTTT

D: NA
V: TRBV30
size: NA
length: 12
J: TRBJ2-1
CDR3: CAWRGVRNEQFF
DNA: TGTGCCTGGAGGGGAGTCCGCAATGAGCAGTTCTTC

D: NA
V: TRBV4-3
size: NA
length: 15
J: TRBJ1-1
CDR3: CASSQAEGGRAEAFF
DNA: TGCGCCAGCAGCCAAGCCGAGGGAGGGAGGGCTGAAGCTTTCTTT

D: NA
V: TRBV10-3
size: NA
length: 14
J: TRBJ2-3
CDR3: CAISGTGLPDTQYF
DNA: TGTGCCATCAGTGGAACAGGGCTGCCAGATACGCAGTATTTT

D: TRBD2
V: TRBV7-3
size: NA
length: 16
J: TRBJ2-1
CDR3: CASSWTSGTSYNEQFF
DNA: TGTGCCAGCAGCTGGACTAGCGGGACCTCCTACAATGAGCAGTTCTTC

D: TRBD1
V: TRBV28
size: few
length: 15
J: TRBJ1-2
CDR3: CASSLLRGPDYGYTF
DNA: TGTGCCAGCAGTTTGCTCAGGGGGCCGGACTATGGCTACACCTTC

D: TRBD1
V: TRBV6-4
size: few
length: 15
J: TRBJ1-2
CDR3: CASSDLSGGNYGYTF
DNA: TGTGCCAGCAGTGACCTGTCAGGGGGGAACTATGGCTACACCTTC

D: NA
V: TRBV28
size: NA
length: 13
J: TRBJ2-7
CDR3: CASSLSSPYEQYF
DNA: TGTGCCAGCAGTTTATCTTCTCCCTACGAGCAGTACTTC

D: NA
V: TRBV18
size: few
length: 13
J: TRBJ1-2
CDR3: CASSPQGRAGYTF
DNA: TGTGCCAGCTCACCGCAGGGTCGAGCGGGCTACACCTTC

D: NA
V: TRBV7-9
size: few
length: 16
J: TRBJ2-2
CDR3: CASSLGSVKNTGELFF
DNA: TGTGCCAGCAGCTTAGGGAGCGTCAAAAACACCGGGGAGCTGTTTTTT

D: NA
V: TRBV6-1
size: NA
length: 12
J: TRBJ2-7
CDR3: CASAGDTYEQYF
DNA: TGTGCCAGCGCGGGCGATACCTACGAGCAGTACTTC

D: TRBD2
V: TRBV27
size: NA
length: 13
J: TRBJ2-5
CDR3: CASRPSGRETQYF
DNA: TGTGCCAGCAGACCTAGCGGGAGAGAGACCCAGTACTTC

D: NA
V: TRBV9
size: few
length: 15
J: TRBJ1-1
CDR3: CASSVVGEGSTEAFF
DNA: TGTGCCAGCAGCGTAGTTGGGGAAGGGAGCACTGAAGCTTTCTTT

D: NA
V: TRBV6-6
size: NA
length: 12
J: TRBJ2-7
CDR3: CASSYMSYEQYF
DNA: TGTGCCAGCAGTTATATGTCGTACGAGCAGTACTTC

D: NA
V: TRBV14
size: NA
length: 14
J: TRBJ1-2
CDR3: CASSQGLGHYGYTF
DNA: TGTGCCAGCAGCCAGGGGCTGGGCCACTATGGCTACACCTTC

D: TRBD1
V: TRBV5-4
size: NA
length: 14
J: TRBJ2-1
CDR3: CASSWGQDYNEQFF
DNA: TGTGCCAGCAGCTGGGGACAGGACTACAATGAGCAGTTCTTC

D: NA
V: TRBV6-5
size: NA
length: 15
J: TRBJ2-5
CDR3: CASSSPGLRRGTQYF
DNA: TGTGCCAGCAGTTCGCCGGGCCTCCGCAGGGGGACCCAGTACTTC

D: TRBD1
V: TRBV23-1
size: few
length: 12
J: TRBJ2-7
CDR3: CASDRGLKEQYF
DNA: TGCGCCAGCGACAGGGGGCTGAAGGAGCAGTACTTC

D: NA
V: TRBV4-3
size: few
length: 17
J: TRBJ2-1
CDR3: CASSQDLGGRSYNEQFF
DNA: TGCGCCAGCAGCCAAGATCTGGGTGGGAGATCCTACAATGAGCAGTTCTTC

D: NA
V: TRBV2
size: NA
length: 15
J: TRBJ2-7
CDR3: CASQLQGTGSYEQYF
DNA: TGTGCCAGCCAACTCCAGGGAACAGGATCCTACGAGCAGTACTTC

D: TRBD2
V: TRBV28
size: few
length: 16
J: TRBJ2-1
CDR3: CASRGSGTSGYNEQFF
DNA: TGTGCCAGCAGAGGGAGCGGGACTAGCGGGTACAATGAGCAGTTCTTC

D: TRBD2
V: TRBV4-3
size: few
length: 16
J: TRBJ2-1
CDR3: CASSQVPSGSYNEQFF
DNA: TGCGCCAGCAGCCAGGTCCCTAGCGGGAGCTACAATGAGCAGTTCTTC

D: NA
V: TRBV19
size: few
length: 14
J: TRBJ2-1
CDR3: CASTSRDFYNEQFF
DNA: TGTGCCAGTACCAGCCGGGACTTCTACAATGAGCAGTTCTTC

D: NA
V: TRBV15
size: NA
length: 15
J: TRBJ2-5
CDR3: CATSRGAGVEETQYF
DNA: TGTGCCACCAGCAGAGGGGCAGGGGTGGAAGAGACCCAGTACTTC

D: TRBD1
V: TRBV18
size: few
length: 15
J: TRBJ2-1
CDR3: CASSPGQGSPNEQFF
DNA: TGTGCCAGCTCACCGGGACAGGGGAGCCCCAATGAGCAGTTCTTC

D: NA
V: TRBV7-9
size: NA
length: 14
J: TRBJ1-5
CDR3: CASSLKGSNQPQHF
DNA: TGTGCCAGCAGTCTTAAGGGGAGCAATCAGCCCCAGCATTTT

D: TRBD1
V: TRBV6-5
size: NA
length: 14
J: TRBJ2-1
CDR3: CASSYSDRDNEQFF
DNA: TGTGCCAGCAGTTACTCGGACAGGGACAATGAGCAGTTCTTC

D: TRBD1
V: TRBV29-1
size: few
length: 13
J: TRBJ1-1
CDR3: CSVGVYRGTEAFF
DNA: TGCAGCGTGGGGGTTTACAGGGGAACTGAAGCTTTCTTT

D: NA
V: TRBV30
size: NA
length: 16
J: TRBJ2-1
CDR3: CAWRRGLARTYNEQFF
DNA: TGTGCCTGGAGACGGGGTCTAGCGAGAACCTACAATGAGCAGTTCTTC

D: NA
V: TRBV15
size: few
length: 14
J: TRBJ2-7
CDR3: CATSRDQWADEQYF
DNA: TGTGCCACCAGCAGAGATCAATGGGCTGACGAGCAGTACTTC

D: TRBD1
V: TRBV13
size: few
length: 14
J: TRBJ2-7
CDR3: CASSPRDRDYEQYF
DNA: TGTGCCAGCAGCCCCAGGGACAGGGACTACGAGCAGTACTTC

D: TRBD1
V: TRBV5-1
size: few
length: 16
J: TRBJ2-1
CDR3: CASSLGTGGSYNEQFF
DNA: TGCGCCAGCAGCTTGGGGACAGGGGGCAGCTACAATGAGCAGTTCTTC

D: TRBD2
V: TRBV6-5
size: few
length: 12
J: TRBJ2-1
CDR3: CASRTGGNEQFF
DNA: TGTGCCAGCAGAACGGGAGGTAATGAGCAGTTCTTC

D: TRBD2
V: TRBV11-3
size: NA
length: 16
J: TRBJ2-3
CDR3: CASSPGLSGMGDTQYF
DNA: TGTGCCAGCAGCCCCGGTCTTAGCGGGATGGGAGATACGCAGTATTTT

D: NA
V: TRBV5-1
size: once
length: 18
J: TRBJ2-7
CDR3: CASSTRPGGGGGSYEQYF
DNA: TGCGCCAGCAGCACACGACCAGGGGGCGGGGGCGGGTCCTACGAGCAGTACTTC

D: TRBD1
V: TRBV25-1
size: few
length: 15
J: TRBJ2-1
CDR3: CASSEDRGYYNEQFF
DNA: TGTGCCAGCAGTGAGGACAGGGGGTACTACAATGAGCAGTTCTTC

D: NA
V: TRBV30
size: NA
length: 15
J: TRBJ1-5
CDR3: CAWSVQGGPNQPQHF
DNA: TGTGCCTGGAGTGTACAGGGCGGTCCCAATCAGCCCCAGCATTTT

D: NA
V: TRBV7-3
size: few
length: 13
J: TRBJ2-1
CDR3: CASSPLTGREQFF
DNA: TGTGCCAGCAGCCCCCTAACGGGTCGTGAGCAGTTCTTC

D: NA
V: TRBV5-1
size: NA
length: 14
J: TRBJ2-1
CDR3: CASSLAEVYNEQFF
DNA: TGCGCCAGCAGCTTGGCGGAGGTCTACAATGAGCAGTTCTTC

D: NA
V: TRBV30
size: few
length: 14
J: TRBJ2-7
CDR3: CAWSVQGDSYEQYF
DNA: TGTGCCTGGAGTGTCCAGGGTGACTCCTACGAGCAGTACTTC

D: NA
V: TRBV7-6
size: few
length: 16
J: TRBJ2-3
CDR3: CASSLVQGVATDTQYF
DNA: TGTGCCAGCAGCTTAGTACAGGGCGTCGCAACAGATACGCAGTATTTT

D: TRBD1
V: TRBV18
size: NA
length: 14
J: TRBJ2-1
CDR3: CASSRDRGLGEQFF
DNA: TGTGCCAGCTCACGGGACAGGGGCCTAGGGGAGCAGTTCTTC

D: TRBD1
V: TRBV5-1
size: few
length: 13
J: TRBJ2-2
CDR3: CASSGQVEGELFF
DNA: TGCGCCAGCAGCGGACAGGTTGAGGGGGAGCTGTTTTTT

D: NA
V: TRBV27
size: NA
length: 14
J: TRBJ2-7
CDR3: CASSLRDTAYEQYF
DNA: TGTGCCAGCAGTTTAAGGGACACTGCCTACGAGCAGTACTTC

D: NA
V: TRBV30
size: NA
length: 14
J: TRBJ1-5
CDR3: CAWSGQLSNQPQHF
DNA: TGTGCCTGGAGCGGACAGCTTAGCAATCAGCCCCAGCATTTT

D: TRBD2
V: TRBV7-3
size: NA
length: 16
J: TRBJ2-1
CDR3: CASSSLASGNSGEQFF
DNA: TGTGCCAGCAGCTCCCTGGCTAGCGGGAATTCGGGTGAGCAGTTCTTC

D: NA
V: TRBV28
size: NA
length: 15
J: TRBJ2-2
CDR3: CASSWGSAHTGELFF
DNA: TGTGCCAGCAGTTGGGGTAGCGCCCACACCGGGGAGCTGTTTTTT